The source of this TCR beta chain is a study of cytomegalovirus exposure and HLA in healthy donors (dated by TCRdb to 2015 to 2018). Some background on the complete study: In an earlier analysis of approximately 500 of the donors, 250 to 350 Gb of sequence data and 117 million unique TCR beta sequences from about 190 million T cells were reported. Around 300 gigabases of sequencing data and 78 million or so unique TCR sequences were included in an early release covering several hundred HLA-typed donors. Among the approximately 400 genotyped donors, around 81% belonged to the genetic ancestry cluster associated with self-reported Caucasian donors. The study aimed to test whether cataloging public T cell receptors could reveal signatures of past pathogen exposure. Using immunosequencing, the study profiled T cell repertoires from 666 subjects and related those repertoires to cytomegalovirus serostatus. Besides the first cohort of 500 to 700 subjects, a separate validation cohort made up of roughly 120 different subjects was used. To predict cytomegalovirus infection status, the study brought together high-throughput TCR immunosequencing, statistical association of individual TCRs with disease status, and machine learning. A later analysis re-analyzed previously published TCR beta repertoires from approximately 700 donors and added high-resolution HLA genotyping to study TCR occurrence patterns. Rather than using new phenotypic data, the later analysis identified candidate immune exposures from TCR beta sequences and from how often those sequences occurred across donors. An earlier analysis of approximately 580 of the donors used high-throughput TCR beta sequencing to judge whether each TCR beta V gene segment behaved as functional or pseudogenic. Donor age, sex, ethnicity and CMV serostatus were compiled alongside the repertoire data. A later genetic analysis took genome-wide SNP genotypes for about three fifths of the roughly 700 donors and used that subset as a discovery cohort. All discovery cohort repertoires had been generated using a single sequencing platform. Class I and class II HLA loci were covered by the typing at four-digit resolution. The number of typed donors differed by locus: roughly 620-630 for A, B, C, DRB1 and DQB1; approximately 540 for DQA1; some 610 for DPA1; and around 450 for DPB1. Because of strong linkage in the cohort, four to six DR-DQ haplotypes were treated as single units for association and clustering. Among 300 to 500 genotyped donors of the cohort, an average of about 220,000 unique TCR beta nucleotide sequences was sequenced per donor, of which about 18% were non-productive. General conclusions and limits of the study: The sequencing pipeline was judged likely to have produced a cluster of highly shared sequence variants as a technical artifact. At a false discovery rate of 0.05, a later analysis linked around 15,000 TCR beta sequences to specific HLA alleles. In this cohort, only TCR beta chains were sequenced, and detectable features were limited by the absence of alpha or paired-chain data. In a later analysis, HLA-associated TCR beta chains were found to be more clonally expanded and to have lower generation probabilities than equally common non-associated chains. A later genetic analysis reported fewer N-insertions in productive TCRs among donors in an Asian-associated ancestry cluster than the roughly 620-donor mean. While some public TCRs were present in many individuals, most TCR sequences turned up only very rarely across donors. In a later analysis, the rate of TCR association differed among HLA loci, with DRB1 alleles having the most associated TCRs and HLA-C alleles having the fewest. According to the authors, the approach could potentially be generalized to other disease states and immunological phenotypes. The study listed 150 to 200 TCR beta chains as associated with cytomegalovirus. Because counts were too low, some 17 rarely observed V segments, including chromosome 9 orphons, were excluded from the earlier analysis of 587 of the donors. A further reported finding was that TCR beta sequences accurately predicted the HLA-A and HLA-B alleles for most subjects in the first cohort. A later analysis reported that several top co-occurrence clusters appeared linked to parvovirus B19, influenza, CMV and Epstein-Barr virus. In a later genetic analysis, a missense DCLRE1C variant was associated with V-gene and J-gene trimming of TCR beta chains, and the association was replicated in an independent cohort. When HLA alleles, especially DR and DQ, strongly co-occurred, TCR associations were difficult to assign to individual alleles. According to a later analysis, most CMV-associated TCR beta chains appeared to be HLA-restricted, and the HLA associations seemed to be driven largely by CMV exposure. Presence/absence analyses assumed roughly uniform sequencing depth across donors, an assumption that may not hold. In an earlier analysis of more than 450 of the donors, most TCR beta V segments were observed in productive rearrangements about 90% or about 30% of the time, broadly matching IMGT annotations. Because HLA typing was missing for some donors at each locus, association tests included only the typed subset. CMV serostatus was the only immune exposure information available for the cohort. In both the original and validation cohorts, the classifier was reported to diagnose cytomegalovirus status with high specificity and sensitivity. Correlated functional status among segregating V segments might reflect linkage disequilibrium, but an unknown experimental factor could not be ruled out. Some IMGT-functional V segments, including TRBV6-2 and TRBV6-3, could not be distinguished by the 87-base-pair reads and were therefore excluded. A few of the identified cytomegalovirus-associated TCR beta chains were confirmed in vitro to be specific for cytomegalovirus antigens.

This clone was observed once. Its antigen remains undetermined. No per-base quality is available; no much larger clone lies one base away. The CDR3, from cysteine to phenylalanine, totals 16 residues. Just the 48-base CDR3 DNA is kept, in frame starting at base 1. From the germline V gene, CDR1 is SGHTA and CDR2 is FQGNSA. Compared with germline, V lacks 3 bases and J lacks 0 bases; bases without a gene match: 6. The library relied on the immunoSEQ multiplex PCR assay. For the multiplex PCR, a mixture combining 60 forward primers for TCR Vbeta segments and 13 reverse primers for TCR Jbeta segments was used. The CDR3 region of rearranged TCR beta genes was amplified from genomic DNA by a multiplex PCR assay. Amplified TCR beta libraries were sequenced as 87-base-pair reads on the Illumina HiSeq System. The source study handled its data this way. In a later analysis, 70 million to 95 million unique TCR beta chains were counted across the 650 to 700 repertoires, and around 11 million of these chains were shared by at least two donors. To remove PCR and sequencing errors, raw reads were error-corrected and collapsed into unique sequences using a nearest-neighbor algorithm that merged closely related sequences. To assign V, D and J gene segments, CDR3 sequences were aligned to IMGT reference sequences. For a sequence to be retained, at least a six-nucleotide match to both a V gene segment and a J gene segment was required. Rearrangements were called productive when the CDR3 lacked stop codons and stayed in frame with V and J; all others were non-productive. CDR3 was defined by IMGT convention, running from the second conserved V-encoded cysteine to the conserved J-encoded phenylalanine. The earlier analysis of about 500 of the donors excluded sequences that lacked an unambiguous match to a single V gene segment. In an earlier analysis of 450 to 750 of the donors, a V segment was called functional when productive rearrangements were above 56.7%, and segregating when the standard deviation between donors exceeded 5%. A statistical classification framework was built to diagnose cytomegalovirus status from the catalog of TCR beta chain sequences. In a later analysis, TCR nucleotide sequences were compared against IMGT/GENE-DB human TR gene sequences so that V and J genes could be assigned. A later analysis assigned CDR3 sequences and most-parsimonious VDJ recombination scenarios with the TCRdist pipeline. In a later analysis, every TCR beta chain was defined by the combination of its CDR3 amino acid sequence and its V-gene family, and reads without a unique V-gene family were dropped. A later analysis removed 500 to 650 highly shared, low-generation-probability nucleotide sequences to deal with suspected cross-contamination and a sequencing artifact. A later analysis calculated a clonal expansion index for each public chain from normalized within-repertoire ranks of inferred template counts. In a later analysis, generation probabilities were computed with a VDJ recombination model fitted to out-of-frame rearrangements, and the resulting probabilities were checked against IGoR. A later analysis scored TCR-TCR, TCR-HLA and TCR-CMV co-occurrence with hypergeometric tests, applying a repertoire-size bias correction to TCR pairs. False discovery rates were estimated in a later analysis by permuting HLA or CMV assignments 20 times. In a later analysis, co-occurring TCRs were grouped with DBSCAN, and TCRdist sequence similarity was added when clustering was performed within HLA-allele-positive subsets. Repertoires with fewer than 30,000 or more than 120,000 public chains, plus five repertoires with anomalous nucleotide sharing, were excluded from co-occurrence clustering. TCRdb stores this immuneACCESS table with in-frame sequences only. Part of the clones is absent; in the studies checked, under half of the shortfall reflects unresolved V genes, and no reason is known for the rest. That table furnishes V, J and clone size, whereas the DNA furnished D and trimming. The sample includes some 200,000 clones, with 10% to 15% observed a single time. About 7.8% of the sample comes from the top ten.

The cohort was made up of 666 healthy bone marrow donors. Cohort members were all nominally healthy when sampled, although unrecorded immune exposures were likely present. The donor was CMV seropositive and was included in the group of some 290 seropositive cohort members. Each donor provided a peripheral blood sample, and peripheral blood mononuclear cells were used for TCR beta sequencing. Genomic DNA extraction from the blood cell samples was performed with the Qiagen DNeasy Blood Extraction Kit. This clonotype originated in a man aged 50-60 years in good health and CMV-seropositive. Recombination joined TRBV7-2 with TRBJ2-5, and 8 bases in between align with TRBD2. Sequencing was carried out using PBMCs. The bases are TGTGCCAGCAGCTTGGGGGGGACTAGGCACCAAGAGACCCAGTACTTC. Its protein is CASSLGGTRHQETQYF. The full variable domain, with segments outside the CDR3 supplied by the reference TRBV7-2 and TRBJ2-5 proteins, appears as GAGVSQSPSNKVTEKGKDVELRCDPISGHTALYWYRQSLGQGLEFLIYFQGNSAPDKSGLPSDRFSAERTGGSVSTLTIQRTQQEDSAVYLCASSLGGTRHQETQYFGPGTRLLVL.